A single sample is the source of the 30 T cell receptor beta chains below, sequenced in a study of Graves' ophthalmopathy and Graves' hyperthyroidism. Amplified TCR beta CDR3 regions were obtained using RNA transcripts as template. Second-round multiplex PCR came after first-round RT-PCR with HTBI primers. TCRdb re-analysed the multiplex PCR reads in MiXCR, keeping a single row per CDR3 protein. Counted here are some 1.1 million distinct CDR3 sequences, about 40% occurring once; the ten biggest clones make up around 10%. Sequencing input: peripheral blood or thyroid tissue (not recorded which). The receptor set was obtained from an adult man with Graves' hyperthyroidism.

The chain has TRBV7-2 and TRBJ2-5; D tentatively fits TRBD1 or TRBD2 (5 bases each). Germline V gene lookup returns CDR1 SGHTA and CDR2 FQGNSA. Trimming shortened V by 5 bases and J by 9 bases, and 16 bases separated the two germline ends. There are 13 residues in the CDR3. The CDR3 DNA reads as TGTGCCAGCAGCCGGGGCCTTAATCAGCCCCAGTACTTC. Residues: CASSRGLNQPQYF.

The V gene is TRBV7-9, the J gene TRBJ2-2; D is unresolved. With 5 bases removed from V and 10 bases from J, the gap between germline ends came to 11 bases. Germline values: CDR1 SEHNR, CDR2 FQNEAQ (reference sequence). This CDR3 is built from 12 residues. CDR3 protein: CASSRLAEELFF. For the CDR3, the DNA is TGTGCCAGCAGCAGGCTCGCCGAGGAGCTGTTTTTT. The full variable domain, rest sourced from reference TRBV7-9 and TRBJ2-2, is DTGVSQNPRHKITKRGQNVTFRCDPISEHNRLYWYRQTLGQGPEFLTYFQNEAQLEKSRLLSDRFSAERPKGSFSTLEIQRTEQGDSAMYLCASSRLAEELFFGEGSRLTVL.

The chain links TRBV20-1 to TRBJ2-2; 11 positions match TRBD1. The CDR3 extends over 15 amino acids. The J segment lost 8 bases and the V segment lost 3 bases, leaving 8 bases of the junction unmatched. CDR1 and CDR2 from the germline V gene are DFQATT and SNEGSKA (reference sequence). CDR3 loop: CSARWDGQGAGELFF. The CDR3 region has the DNA TGCAGTGCTAGGTGGGACGGACAGGGGGCGGGGGAGCTGTTTTTT.

The rearrangement joins TRBV7-2 to TRBJ2-2; 8 bases fit TRBD2. The CDR3 covers 18 residues. Germline V lookup: CDR1 SGHTA, CDR2 FQGNSA. The ends lost 5 bases at V and 8 bases at J; junction bases unmatched: 19. The CDR3 is CASSPEALSGKGLGELFF. The CDR3 bases are TGTGCCAGCAGCCCAGAGGCCCTTAGCGGGAAGGGGTTGGGGGAGCTGTTTTTT.

This chain joins TRBV10-2 and TRBJ1-2; 12 bases map to TRBD1. The junction had 17 bases not matched to a gene; V was cut back by 2 bases and J by 7 bases. Germline loops: CDR1 WSHSY, CDR2 SAAADI. This CDR3 is built from 19 residues. This CDR3 is CASSEPLTAGTGGAFGYTF. The CDR3 nucleotides are TGCGCCAGCAGTGAGCCGCTTACCGCCGGGACAGGGGGCGCATTTGGCTACACCTTC.

The CDR3 DNA sequence: TGTGCCAGCAGTTTAACTAGCAGCCACGAGCAGTACTTC. Translating gives CASSLTSSHEQYF. The chain has TRBV28 and TRBJ2-7; a possible D gene is TRBD2 (6 bases). Germline V CDR1 and CDR2: MDHEN, SYDVKM. This CDR3 has 13 amino acids. The V gene lost 2 bases and the J gene lost 5 bases, with 10 bases spanning the gap.

The chain couples TRBV7-3 to TRBJ2-5; 9 bases match TRBD2. The V gene end was trimmed by 5 bases and the J gene end by 5 bases; junction bases not matched to a gene: 21. This CDR3 region has 19 residues. Germline CDR1 reads SGHTA; CDR2 reads FQGTGA. The CDR3, as DNA: TGTGCCAGCAGCCCCGGGACAGCGGGAGGTATCCAATTGGGGGAGACCCAGTACTTC. Residues: CASSPGTAGGIQLGETQYF.

This clonotype appeared once. A read error is possible here, since a much larger clone lies one base away. V usage is TRBV9 and J usage is TRBJ1-2; 10 nucleotides agree with TRBD1. The CDR3 totals 16 residues. Per germline, CDR1 SGDLS and CDR2 YYNGEE. V shed 3 bases and J 5 bases; nucleotides not matched to a gene: 10. The chain's CDR3 is CASSGTPGQGRYGYTF. The CDR3, as DNA: TGTGCCAGCAGCGGGACTCCGGGACAGGGGAGGTATGGCTACACCTTC.

This clonotype came up many times. CDR3 sequence reads: CASSFQGPNSPLHF. The CDR3 DNA is TGTGCCAGCAGTTTTCAGGGACCCAATTCACCCCTCCACTTT. The gene calls are TRBV12-3 or TRBV12-4 and TRBJ1-6; a weak D match, TRBD1 (5 bases). Trimming took 3 bases from V and 7 from J, leaving 10 bases between them. The CDR3 runs to 14 residues.

The CDR3 protein is CASSLSGQGRGQYF. In DNA, the CDR3 is TGTGCCAGCAGTCTATCGGGACAGGGTAGGGGGCAGTACTTC. J is TRBJ2-7 and V is TRBV7-9, with 9 bases aligning to TRBD1. Germline lookup yields CDR1 SEHNR and CDR2 FQNEAQ (reference sequence). The CDR3 covers 14 residues. V was pared by 6 bases and J by 9 bases, with 12 bases of the junction left unmatched.

The chain employs TRBV10-3 and TRBJ1-1, with unresolved D. The CDR3 runs 15 residues. Germline V CDR1 and CDR2: ENHRY, SYGVKD. Trimming cost V 2 bases and J 6 bases, with 16 bases left between them. The CDR3 DNA follows: TGTGCCATCAGTGAGCCCGTGACCGGCGTACCTGAAGCTTTCTTT. This encodes CAISEPVTGVPEAFF.

In this sample, this clonotype turned up a few times. The junction differs from germline at one of its ends, possibly a read error. J is TRBJ2-3 and V is TRBV29-1; TRBD1 matches 8 bases. The CDR3 loop spans 14 amino acids. The germline gives CDR1 SQVTM, CDR2 ANQGSEA. This CDR3 reads CSTRRQGRTGTQYF. The CDR3 nucleotides are TGCAGCACCCGTAGACAGGGGAGGACAGGTACGCAGTATTTT.

At least ten counts were recorded for this clonotype. The V and J genes are TRBV9 and TRBJ2-7; maybe TRBD1 (6 bases). The CDR3 is 14 residues long. Germline CDR1 is SGDLS and CDR2 is YYNGEE. Trimming shortened V by 4 bases and J by 0 bases, and 11 bases separated the two germline ends. DNA for the CDR3: TGTGCCAGCAGCAAGACAGGAGACTCCTACGAGCAGTACTTC. Encoded protein: CASSKTGDSYEQYF. The full variable domain, with the rest looked up from reference TRBV9 and TRBJ2-7, is DSGVTQTPKHLITATGQRVTLRCSPRSGDLSVYWYQQSLDQGLQFLIQYYNGEERAKGNILERFSAQQFPDLHSELNLSSLELGDSALYFCASSKTGDSYEQYFGPGTRLTVT.

The CDR3 nucleotides are TGCAGTGCTAGAGATGGTCGGGCGTTTGGACAGCCCCAGTACTTC. Residues: CSARDGRAFGQPQYF. This chain links TRBV20-1 with TRBJ2-5, with D tentatively TRBD1 (6 bases). This CDR3 has 15 residues. V shed 0 bases and J shed 9 bases, with 20 bases lying between them. The germline gives CDR1 DFQATT, CDR2 SNEGSKA (reference sequence).

V gene TRBV3-1 combines with J gene TRBJ2-2; D call uncertain. CDR1 is LGHDT and CDR2 is YNNKEL in the germline V gene (reference sequence). This CDR3 spans 13 amino acids. V was shortened by 6 bases and J by 4 bases, with 9 bases between the two germline ends. The CDR3 DNA reads TGTGCCAGCAGGACCCTGGTCACCGGGGAGCTGTTTTTT. It is translated as CASRTLVTGELFF.

This chain joins TRBV2 and TRBJ1-1; 9 nucleotides line up with TRBD1. Germline V gene lookup returns CDR1 SNHLY and CDR2 FYNNEI. J lost 5 bases, V lost 7 bases, and 8 bases had no gene match. The CDR3 is made up of 14 amino acids. This CDR3 is CASIRQGGLTEAFF. CDR3 bases: TGTGCCAGCATCCGACAGGGGGGATTAACTGAAGCTTTCTTT.

This clonotype was counted ten times or more. This rearrangement joins TRBV7-9 to TRBJ1-2; D remains ambiguous. Germline CDR1 SEHNR, CDR2 FQNEAQ (reference sequence). The ends were cut back, 5 bases at V and 8 bases at J, with 21 bases in the middle. CDR3 length equals 15 residues. The CDR3 sequence is CASSVAGHGDGGYTF. CDR3 bases: TGTGCCAGCAGCGTCGCCGGGCACGGGGATGGCGGCTACACCTTC.

The chain has TRBV29-1 and TRBJ1-1, with 7 bases lining up with TRBD1. In germline, CDR1 is SQVTM, CDR2 ANQGSEA. The CDR3 contains 12 residues. V was pared by 4 bases and J by 6 bases, with 5 bases of the junction left unmatched. CDR3 nucleotide sequence: TGCAGCGTTGCCAGGGGGTGGGCTGAAGCTTTCTTT. Protein: CSVARGWAEAFF. Based on the CDR3 plus reference TRBV29-1 and TRBJ1-1, the full variable domain is SAVISQKPSRDICQRGTSLTIQCQVDSQVTMMFWYRQQPGQSLTLIATANQGSEATYESGFVIDKFPISRPNLTFSTLTVSNMSPEDSSIYLCSVARGWAEAFFGQGTRLTVV.

Comment on this clonotype: A single base separates this from a much larger clone, so it may be a read error. The conserved phenylalanine or tryptophan normally closing the CDR3 is absent here, so this likely arose from a read error. V usage is TRBV7-6 and J usage is TRBJ2-5, with TRBD1 as a possible D gene (6 bases). This CDR3 has 12 amino acids. CDR1 is SGHVS, CDR2 FNYEAQ, per germline. With 5 bases removed from V and 4 bases from J, the gap between germline ends came to 8 bases. For the CDR3, the DNA is TGTGCCAGCAGCATAGGGGGAGAGACCCAGTACCTC. Encoded protein: CASSIGGETQYL.

In the case of this clonotype: Relative to the germline gene, one junction end is altered; a read error may explain this. CDR3 sequence: CASSLAGGFSSNQPQHF. The CDR3 region has the DNA TGTGCCAGCAGTCTAGCAGGGGGCTTCTCGAGCAATCAGCCCCAGCATTTT. The gene calls are TRBV10-3 and TRBJ1-5; 8 bases are shared with TRBD1. The CDR3 runs to 17 residues. The germline V gene encodes CDR1 ENHRY and CDR2 SYGVKD.

V gene TRBV5-4 combines with J gene TRBJ1-1; D not certain. The CDR3 totals 17 residues. V was shortened by 0 bases and J by 0 bases, with 15 bases between the two germline ends. CDR1 is SGHNT, CDR2 YYREEE, per germline (reference sequence). As DNA, the CDR3 is TGTGCCAGCAGCTTGGGTGCCGGGAGAAACATGAACACTGAAGCTTTCTTT. Encoded protein: CASSLGAGRNMNTEAFF.

This clonotype was seen ten or more times. The V gene is TRBV24-1, the J gene TRBJ2-2; 9 nucleotides align to TRBD2. The CDR3 is made up of 17 amino acids. In germline, CDR1 is KGHDR, CDR2 SFDVKD. With 3 bases clipped from V and 3 bases from J, the junction kept 7 bases outside the gene matches. CDR3: CATSDESGGPYTGELFF. The CDR3 DNA follows: TGTGCCACCAGTGATGAGAGCGGGGGGCCCTACACCGGGGAGCTGTTTTTT.

This clonotype was counted ten times or more. The V gene is TRBV7-9, the J gene TRBJ1-6, with a weak D call TRBD1 (5 bases). There are 14 residues in the CDR3. Germline CDR1 SEHNR, CDR2 FQNEAQ (reference sequence). Trimming shortened V by 5 bases and J by 10 bases, and 15 bases separated the two germline ends. CDR3 in DNA: TGTGCCAGCAGCCCACAGGTTGGGAGCTCACCCCTCCACTTT. Residues: CASSPQVGSSPLHF. The variable domain in full, completed from reference TRBV7-9 and TRBJ1-6, reads DTGVSQNPRHKITKRGQNVTFRCDPISEHNRLYWYRQTLGQGPEFLTYFQNEAQLEKSRLLSDRFSAERPKGSFSTLEIQRTEQGDSAMYLCASSPQVGSSPLHFGNGTRLTVT.

In its sample, this clonotype was seen many times. The chain employs TRBV20-1 and TRBJ1-1, with D maybe TRBD1 (6 bases). Trimming left V 3 bases short and J 7 bases short, with 18 bases between. Germline V gene sequence: CDR1 DFQATT, CDR2 SNEGSKA (reference sequence). This CDR3 has 14 amino acids. Here the CDR3 DNA reads TGCAGTGCTAGGCTCACAGGGTTCGGCGGTGAAGCTTTCTTT. Amino acid sequence: CSARLTGFGGEAFF.

This clonotype was seen many times. The rearrangement uses TRBV2 and TRBJ1-5, with D hard to call. Germline loops: CDR1 SNHLY, CDR2 FYNNEI. This CDR3 spans 15 amino acids. V shed 6 bases and J shed 3 bases, with 15 bases lying between them. The CDR3 loop reads CASSPGPDYNQPQHF. CDR3 sequence (DNA): TGTGCCAGCAGCCCTGGACCGGACTACAATCAGCCCCAGCATTTT.

Many counts were recorded for this clonotype. The chain has TRBV10-3 and TRBJ1-1; 7 bases match TRBD1. Germline trimming cut 4 bases from V and 3 bases from J; bases unmatched to any gene: 8. Germline assignment: CDR1 ENHRY and CDR2 SYGVKD. The CDR3 sequence is 15 residues long. This chain's CDR3 is CAISASEGTDTEAFF. For the CDR3, the DNA is TGTGCCATCAGTGCCTCCGAGGGGACAGACACTGAAGCTTTCTTT.

Points on this clonotype: The conserved phenylalanine or tryptophan is not found at the CDR3 terminus, so this likely reflects a read error. It is unclear where the CDR3 begins or ends on the DNA, so no DNA is shown, and the CDR3 is as TCRdb lists it. The chain joins TRBV7-2 to TRBJ1-1; the table calls TRBD1, which could not be checked here. The CDR3 is made up of 9 amino acids, end residues included. Germline V gene sequence: CDR1 SGHTA, CDR2 FQGNSA. CDR3 sequence: CASSLVRDR.

This clonotype was seen ten or more times. The chain carries TRBV14 and TRBJ1-2, with D unresolved. The CDR3 is 13 residues long. Looked up from germline, CDR1 is SGHDN and CDR2 is FVKESK. V lost 4 bases and J lost 8, with 14 bases in between. The CDR3 region is CASSPTPTGGYTF. For the CDR3, the DNA is TGTGCCAGCAGCCCGACCCCTACGGGCGGCTACACCTTC.

There are a few counts of this clonotype. The V and J genes are TRBV6-5 and TRBJ2-6; D remains ambiguous. This CDR3 has 16 residues. Trimming removed 0 bases from V and 0 bases from J, with 6 bases in between. Per germline, CDR1 MNHEY and CDR2 SVGAGI. CDR3 sequence: CASSYSAFSGANVLTF. In DNA, the CDR3 is TGTGCCAGCAGTTACTCGGCATTCTCTGGGGCCAACGTCCTGACTTTC.

At least ten counts were recorded for this clonotype. The gene calls are TRBV20-1 and TRBJ1-1; D remains unclear. Germline V lookup: CDR1 DFQATT, CDR2 SNEGSKA (reference sequence). The CDR3 is 14 residues long. V gave up 1 base and J gave up 1 base, with 10 bases separating them. DNA for the CDR3: TGCAGTGCTAGAGGTCCCACCCGGAACACTGAAGCTTTCTTT. Translating gives CSARGPTRNTEAFF.